These T cell receptor beta chains were read from a single sample in a study of vaccination effects on CD4 cells after COVID-19. Their recognized antigens are unknown. The method was immunoSEQ multiplex PCR; TCRdb's version includes in-frame clones alone and lacks a portion of them. The sample lists tens of thousands of clones, 75% to 90% occurring once. The sequenced sample was CD4+ T cells from PBMCs cultured with HCoV-229E spike peptides, obtained before COVID-19 vaccination. Receptors originate from a human donor who received a COVID-19 vaccine. CDR3s include the opening cysteine and the closing phenylalanine or tryptophan. The D gene is left open where the match is weak. Clone sizes are given selectively: once, few, many, or a class where the clone is expanded.

>TRBV2|NA|TRBJ1-2|NA
TGTGCCAGCAGTATGGATGAAGATGGCTACACCTTC
CASSMDEDGYTF
>TRBV28|NA|TRBJ2-2|NA
TGTGCCAGCAGTTTCTTGGGGCGAGACACCGGGGAGCTGTTTTTT
CASSFLGRDTGELFF
>TRBV5-1|TRBD1|TRBJ1-2|NA
TGCGCCAGCAGCTACCAGACAGGGGGAGGGAACTATGGCTACACCTTC
CASSYQTGGGNYGYTF
>TRBV3-1/TRBV3-2|NA|TRBJ2-5|NA
TGTGCCAGCAGCCCCCCGGCGGTGGGCGAGACCCAGTACTTC
CASSPPAVGETQYF
>TRBV13|NA|TRBJ2-5|NA
TGTGCCAGCAGCTTAAAAGGTCTGGATAGAGAGACCCAGTACTTC
CASSLKGLDRETQYF
>TRBV6-2/TRBV6-3|TRBD1|TRBJ1-1|NA
TGTGCCAGCAGTTACAACGCAGGGGGGTCTGAAGCTTTCTTT
CASSYNAGGSEAFF
>TRBV5-6|NA|TRBJ2-2|few
TGTGCCAGCAGCTTGTTTGGGGAGCTGTTTTTT
CASSLFGELFF
>TRBV6-1|NA|TRBJ2-1|NA
TGTGCCAGCAGTGAATTTGTGGGGGGGCCTTTATACAATGAGCAGTTCTTC
CASSEFVGGPLYNEQFF
>TRBV3-1/TRBV3-2|NA|TRBJ1-4|NA
TGTGCCAGCAGCCAAGGGCATTGGGGGGGTCGGGAAAAACTGTTTTTT
CASSQGHWGGREKLFF
>TRBV30|TRBD2|TRBJ2-5|NA
TGTGCCTGGAGTCAAGTGTTGCGGGGGGGCCTAGGGGGTGGCGGGACCCAGTACTTC
CAWSQVLRGGLGGGGTQYF